Presented here are 18 T cell receptor beta chains from one specimen sequenced in a study of CD8+CD57+ T cells in acquired aplastic anemia. Previously, flow cytometry had revealed CD8+CD57+ cell expansion in the patients chosen for sequencing. The study profiled TCR beta VDJ and CDR3 using genomic DNA as template. TCRdb recomputed calls from the reads with MiXCR, one row per CDR3 protein. The table records around 150,000 distinct CDR3 sequences, more than 40% of them present only once. Specimen: sorted CD4+, CD8+, or CD8+CD57+ T cells (not recorded which) from PBMCs. The receptors stem from a human donor with aplastic anemia.

This clonotype was seen a single time. The chain carries TRBV9 and TRBJ2-3; possibly TRBD1 for D (5 bases). Germline lookup yields CDR1 SGDLS and CDR2 YYNGEE. The CDR3 is 14 amino acids. Trimming took 2 bases from V and 7 from J, leaving 14 bases between them. DNA for the CDR3: TGTGCCAGCAGCGTGGGGCAGCGTTTCCATACGCAGTATTTT. This sequence encodes CASSVGQRFHTQYF. Combining the CDR3 with reference TRBV9 and TRBJ2-3 gives the whole variable domain DSGVTQTPKHLITATGQRVTLRCSPRSGDLSVYWYQQSLDQGLQFLIQYYNGEERAKGNILERFSAQQFPDLHSELNLSSLELGDSALYFCASSVGQRFHTQYFGPGTRLTVL.

This clonotype was recorded many times. This sequence joins TRBV12-5 and TRBJ2-5, with D maybe TRBD1 (6 bases). The CDR3 is 16 residues long. V dropped 0 bases and J dropped 0 bases, with 11 bases sitting between them. CDR1 and CDR2 (germline): LGHNT, FRNRAP. CDR3 sequence (DNA): TGTGCTAGTGGTTTGGTGATCCAGGGGTACCAAGAGACCCAGTACTTC. As protein: CASGLVIQGYQETQYF.

This rearrangement joins TRBV20-1 to TRBJ1-5, with TRBD1 matching 9 bases. This CDR3 spans 16 amino acids. V lost 5 bases and J lost 6; bases outside the gene matches: 14. Germline loops: CDR1 DFQATT, CDR2 SNEGSKA (reference sequence). In nucleotides, the CDR3 is TGCAGTGCTCGTTCACAGGGGGCCCTGGTTGCTCAGCCCCAGCATTTT. The encoded protein is CSARSQGALVAQPQHF.

Comment on this clonotype: This could be a read error, since a much larger clone is one nucleotide away. The J gene is TRBJ2-2, the V gene TRBV2; maybe TRBD2 (5 bases). Germline CDR1 reads SNHLY; CDR2 reads FYNNEI. This CDR3 is built from 16 residues. The DNA of the CDR3 is TGTGCCAGCAGTGAACAGACCGCCACAAACACCGGGGAGCTGGTTTTT. This sequence encodes CASSEQTATNTGELVF.

About this clonotype: With a much larger clone just one base away, this may be a read error. In DNA, the CDR3 is TGCGCCAGCAGCTTTTTCGGGCAGTCTAATGTAAAACTGTTTTTT. Its protein is CASSFFGQSNVKLFF. The chain uses TRBV5-1 and TRBJ1-4; D gene ambiguous. The CDR3 length is 15 residues. Germline V gives CDR1 SGHRS, CDR2 YFSETQ.

This clonotype was seen at least ten times. The chain carries TRBV11-3 and TRBJ2-2, with D possibly being TRBD1 (6 bases). There are 15 residues in the CDR3. CDR1 is SGHNT and CDR2 is YENEEA in the germline V gene. The V end lost 6 bases, the J end lost 0 bases, and 11 bases lay between the germline ends. CDR3 in amino acids: CASRLRGSNTGELFF. CDR3 DNA: TGTGCCAGCAGACTCAGGGGCTCGAACACCGGGGAGCTGTTTTTT. The full variable domain, its missing parts supplied by reference TRBV11-3 and TRBJ2-2, is EAGVVQSPRYKIIEKKQPVAFWCNPISGHNTLYWYLQNLGQGPELLIRYENEEAVDDSQLPKDRFSAERLKGVDSTLKIQPAELGDSAVYLCASRLRGSNTGELFFGEGSRLTVL.

Notes on this clonotype: With a much larger clone just one base away, this may be a read error. The final CDR3 position lacks the conserved phenylalanine or tryptophan, pointing to a likely read error. The chain carries TRBV7-9 and TRBJ2-7, with D unresolved. The CDR3 runs 13 residues. V gave up 5 bases and J gave up 5 bases, with 13 bases separating them. Germline-derived CDR1 and CDR2 are SEHNR and FQNEAQ (reference sequence). In DNA, the CDR3 is TGTGCCAGCAGCAGTGGACGGGCCAACGAGCAGTACCTC. This encodes CASSSGRANEQYL.

Regarding this clonotype: This clone may be a read error of a much larger clone one base away. The chain joins TRBV9 to TRBJ2-1; 12 bases are a match to TRBD1. The ends lost 4 bases at V and 6 bases at J; junction bases unmatched: 5. The CDR3 runs 15 residues. Germline V lookup: CDR1 SGDLS, CDR2 YYNGEE. CDR3 in amino acids: CASSNRDRGPNEQFF. The CDR3 bases are TGTGCCAGCAGCAACCGGGACAGGGGGCCCAATGAGCAGTTCTTC.

The chain has TRBV6-1 and TRBJ1-5, with D uncertain. The V end lost 7 bases, the J end lost 0 bases, and 7 bases lay between the germline ends. Per germline, CDR1 MNHNS and CDR2 SASEGT. The CDR3 spans 13 residues. The CDR3 DNA reads as TGTGCCAGCATGTATGATAGCAATCAGCCCCAGCATTTT. Translation gives CASMYDSNQPQHF.

The V gene is TRBV24-1, the J gene TRBJ2-1; D ambiguous. This CDR3 has 13 amino acids. The ends were cut back, 1 base at V and 4 bases at J, with 4 bases in the middle. Germline V gene sequence: CDR1 KGHDR, CDR2 SFDVKD. In nucleotides, the CDR3 is TGTGCCACCAGTGATTTTGGGTACAATGAGCAGTTCTTC. Translation gives CATSDFGYNEQFF.

The rearrangement links TRBV5-1 to TRBJ2-2; D might be TRBD1 or TRBD2, each matching 5 bases. CDR3 length equals 15 residues. Germline V lookup: CDR1 SGHRS, CDR2 YFSETQ. The V end was cut by 0 bases, the J end by 3 bases, with 9 bases between. CDR3 sequence: CASSLVGDHTGELFF. The CDR3 DNA reads TGCGCCAGCAGCTTGGTCGGGGACCACACCGGGGAGCTGTTTTTT.

This clonotype was counted ten times or more. This CDR3 is CASSGGGNTEAFF. The DNA of the CDR3 is TGCGCCAGCAGTGGGGGTGGGAACACTGAAGCTTTCTTT. This rearrangement joins TRBV10-2 to TRBJ1-1, with D uncertain. In germline, CDR1 is WSHSY, CDR2 SAAADI. V was clipped by 4 bases and J by 1 base, with 7 bases between them. This CDR3 is 13 amino acids long.

The sample holds many counts of this clonotype. J is TRBJ1-5 and V is TRBV6-5; D unresolved. Deletions cut 0 bases from V and 5 bases from J, with 5 bases between. CDR1 MNHEY and CDR2 SVGAGI come from the germline V gene. The CDR3 covers 13 residues. CDR3 DNA: TGTGCCAGCAGTTACTCGCCCGATCAGCCCCAGCATTTT. This gives the protein CASSYSPDQPQHF.

CDR3 sequence: CASSQGTSEDTQYF. CDR3 nucleotides: TGTGCCAGCAGCCAAGGGACTAGCGAGGATACGCAGTATTTT. The J gene is TRBJ2-3, the V gene TRBV4-2, with 9 bases matching TRBD2. Germline V lookup: CDR1 LGHNA, CDR2 YNFKEQ. J was trimmed by 6 bases and V by 1 base; bases with no gene match: 2. This CDR3 is 14 amino acids long.

The rearrangement links TRBV10-3 to TRBJ1-3; D gene uncertain. Deletions cut 2 bases from V and 3 bases from J, with 11 bases between. CDR1 is ENHRY and CDR2 is SYGVKD in the germline V gene. The CDR3 has 15 amino acids. The CDR3, as DNA: TGTGCCATCAGTGAGCCTCGGGAGCTTGGAAACACCATATATTTT. It specifies CAISEPRELGNTIYF.

This clonotype has only a few counts. The rearrangement uses TRBV18 and TRBJ2-3; D perhaps matches TRBD2 (6 bases). CDR3 length: 16 residues. Germline assignment: CDR1 KGHSH and CDR2 LQKENI. V was pared by 0 bases and J by 2 bases, with 12 bases between. The CDR3 DNA reads as TGTGCCAGCTCACCACCGCAGGACTACCTCACAGATACGCAGTATTTT. Its translation: CASSPPQDYLTDTQYF.

There are many counts of this clonotype. The rearrangement uses TRBV24-1 and TRBJ1-2, with 8 bases fitting TRBD1. Germline CDR1 is KGHDR and CDR2 is SFDVKD. Trimming cost V 2 bases and J 3 bases; bases outside gene matches: 1. This CDR3 spans 14 amino acids. The CDR3 spells CATSDWGQDYGYTF. CDR3 nucleotide sequence: TGTGCCACCAGTGATTGGGGACAGGACTATGGCTACACCTTC.

As for this clonotype: This may arise from a read error, as a much more abundant clone is one base away. The chain links TRBV6-2 or TRBV6-3 to TRBJ2-1; 9 nucleotides match TRBD2. This CDR3 has 15 amino acids. The germline gives CDR1 MNHEY, CDR2 SVGEGT. The CDR3 sequence: CVSSQTSGTNNEQFF. CDR3 sequence (DNA): TGTGTCAGCAGCCAGACTAGCGGAACGAACAATGAGCAGTTCTTC.